These 28 T cell receptor beta chains came from one sample sequenced in a study of beta chain features in type 1 diabetes. Reverse transcription of all isolated RNA meant that expressed TCRB transcripts were sequenced. The method was immunoSEQ multiplex PCR; TCRdb's version includes in-frame clones alone and lacks a portion of them. The table records about 330,000 clones, around 10% of them present only once. Sequenced: naive CD4+ T cells from blood. Receptors were obtained from a woman aged 25 to 45 in good health.

This chain connects TRBV28 to TRBJ2-2; a weak D match, TRBD1 (5 bases). This CDR3 is built from 14 residues. Germline CDR1 is MDHEN and CDR2 is SYDVKM. Trimming removed 10 bases at V and 0 bases at J, with 12 bases between. The CDR3 loop is CATDSQPNTGELFF. In DNA form, the CDR3 reads TGTGCCACAGACAGCCAGCCGAACACCGGGGAGCTGTTTTTT.

The chain uses TRBV5-1 and TRBJ2-5, with D tentatively TRBD1 (5 bases). Deletions cut 0 bases from V and 3 bases from J, with 12 bases between. Germline V gene sequence: CDR1 SGHRS, CDR2 YFSETQ. This CDR3 is built from 15 residues. In nucleotides, the CDR3 is TGCGCCAGCAGCTTGGCAGGCAGGGTGGAAGAGACCCAGTACTTC. Its translation is CASSLAGRVEETQYF.

This clone showed up just a few times. This chain joins TRBV7-3 and TRBJ2-1, with 11 bases lining up with TRBD2. The CDR3 totals 17 residues. CDR1 SGHTA and CDR2 FQGTGA come from the germline V gene. J was trimmed by 4 bases and V by 3 bases; bases with no gene match: 8. This CDR3 is CASSLTGTSGRYNEQFF. In DNA form, the CDR3 reads TGTGCCAGCAGCTTGACCGGGACTAGCGGCAGATACAATGAGCAGTTCTTC.

This clone has more than one count but fewer than ten. The chain carries TRBV5-1 and TRBJ2-1, with 8 bases fitting TRBD2. The CDR3 has 13 residues. From germline, CDR1 is SGHRS and CDR2 YFSETQ. Trimming removed 0 bases from V and 8 bases from J; junction bases left unmatched: 1. The CDR3 region has the DNA TGCGCCAGCAGCTTGGCGACTAGCGATGAGCAGTTCTTC. It encodes CASSLATSDEQFF.

The chain is built from TRBV28 and TRBJ2-3; TRBD1 agrees at 11 bases. Germline V gives CDR1 MDHEN, CDR2 SYDVKM. The CDR3 extends over 15 amino acids. With 6 bases clipped from V and 4 bases from J, the junction kept 6 bases outside the gene matches. Here the CDR3 DNA reads TGTGCCAGCAGGGTTCCGGGACAGGGGGCAGATACGCAGTATTTT. Amino acids: CASRVPGQGADTQYF.

The rearrangement uses TRBV30 and TRBJ1-4; tentative D call: TRBD1 (6 bases). From germline, CDR1 is GTSNPN and CDR2 SVGIG (reference sequence). Trimming shortened V by 0 bases and J by 2 bases, and 19 bases separated the two germline ends. This CDR3 comprises 18 residues. Written as DNA, the CDR3 is TGTGCCTGGAGTGTACCCGGGACACGCGGTCCGACTAATGAAAAACTGTTTTTT. Protein: CAWSVPGTRGPTNEKLFF.

This clone has only a few counts. V is TRBV9 and J is TRBJ2-7; 7 bases line up with TRBD2. Germline V lookup: CDR1 SGDLS, CDR2 YYNGEE. Unmatched junction bases numbered 4, after V lost 4 bases and J lost 0 bases. CDR3 length: 14 amino acids. The chain's CDR3 is CASSREASSYEQYF. DNA for the CDR3: TGTGCCAGCAGCCGGGAGGCCAGCTCCTACGAGCAGTACTTC.

The sample holds a few counts of this clone. The CDR3 DNA follows: TGTGCCAGCAGCTTAACGACTAGCGGGGGGCAGTATTTT. Protein: CASSLTTSGGQYF. The rearrangement uses TRBV7-3 and TRBJ2-3, with 12 bases lining up with TRBD2. The CDR3 is made up of 13 amino acids. Germline V gives CDR1 SGHTA, CDR2 FQGTGA. The V gene end was trimmed by 0 bases and the J gene end by 11 bases; junction bases not matched to a gene: 0.

The V gene is TRBV30, the J gene TRBJ2-1; TRBD2 matches 12 bases. This CDR3 spans 13 amino acids. Germline CDR1 GTSNPN, CDR2 SVGIG (reference sequence). Losses at the gene ends were 6 bases for V and 7 bases for J; bases not matched to a gene: 4. CDR3 DNA: TGTGCCTGCGGACTAGCGGGAAGGAATGAGCAGTTCTTC. Amino acid sequence: CACGLAGRNEQFF.

Only a few counts were recorded for this clone. The V gene is TRBV11-2, the J gene TRBJ2-7; TRBD2 is a possible D gene (6 bases). The CDR3 is 16 residues long. Germline CDR1 is SGHAT and CDR2 is FQNNGV. V lost 3 bases and J 0 bases, leaving 15 bases between the germline ends. The CDR3 nucleotides read TGTGCCAGCAGCTTTACGGCGGGGTGGGACTCCTACGAGCAGTACTTC. As protein: CASSFTAGWDSYEQYF.

This clone has only a few counts. The rearrangement uses TRBV19 and TRBJ2-1, with 9 bases matching TRBD2. The J segment lost 6 bases and the V segment lost 3 bases, leaving 9 bases of the junction unmatched. CDR1 is LNHDA, CDR2 SQIVND, per germline (reference sequence). The CDR3 totals 16 residues. This CDR3 is CASSISSSGTSNEQFF. CDR3 DNA: TGTGCCAGTAGTATCTCTTCTAGCGGGACTAGCAATGAGCAGTTCTTC.

This clone has a handful of counts. The chain recombines TRBV13 with TRBJ2-2, with 8 nucleotides matching TRBD2. From germline, CDR1 is PRHDT and CDR2 FYEKMQ (reference sequence). V dropped 5 bases and J dropped 6; count of bases not matched to a gene: 11. The CDR3 runs to 16 residues. The DNA of the CDR3 is TGTGCCAGCAGCCCGTTTTTGCGGGAGGCCCCCGGGGAGCTGTTTTTT. It translates to CASSPFLREAPGELFF. The full variable domain, with the rest looked up from reference TRBV13 and TRBJ2-2, is AAGVIQSPRHLIKEKRETATLKCYPIPRHDTVYWYQQGPGQDPQFLISFYEKMQSDKGSIPDRFSAQQFSDYHSELNMSSLELGDSALYFCASSPFLREAPGELFFGEGSRLTVL.

This clone has only a few counts. The chain links TRBV7-3 to TRBJ2-6, with TRBD1 matching over 7 bases. V lost 5 bases and J lost 0; bases outside the gene matches: 7. Germline lookup yields CDR1 SGHTA and CDR2 FQGTGA. The CDR3 spans 17 residues. CDR3 residues: CASSLRGPDSGANVLTF. The CDR3 nucleotides are TGTGCCAGCAGCCTGAGGGGGCCGGACTCTGGGGCCAACGTCCTGACTTTC.

This clone occurred a few times. The J gene is TRBJ2-4, the V gene TRBV28; tentatively, D is TRBD2 (6 bases). Deletions cut 8 bases from V and 3 bases from J, with 14 bases between. Germline-derived CDR1 and CDR2 are MDHEN and SYDVKM. This CDR3 is 14 amino acids long. The CDR3 loop reads CASSGGVGKNIQYF. In DNA form, the CDR3 reads TGTGCCAGCTCTGGAGGGGTAGGCAAAAACATTCAGTACTTC.

This chain uses TRBV20-1 with TRBJ2-1; D is perhaps TRBD2 (6 bases). This CDR3 comprises 11 residues. Trimming took 3 bases from V and 9 from J, leaving 9 bases between them. CDR1 is DFQATT, CDR2 SNEGSKA, per germline (reference sequence). The DNA of the CDR3 is TGCAGTGCTAGCCGGACTATTGAGCAGTTCTTC. This gives the protein CSASRTIEQFF.

This clone has a handful of counts. The V gene is TRBV5-4, the J gene TRBJ2-7; D ambiguous. With 0 bases removed from V and 5 bases from J, the gap between germline ends came to 18 bases. The CDR3 spans 16 residues. CDR1 and CDR2 (germline): SGHNT, YYREEE (reference sequence). The CDR3 DNA reads TGTGCCAGCAGCTTGGTGGGTACTGCGAGACTTGACGAGCAGTACTTC. It translates to CASSLVGTARLDEQYF.

This clone was picked up a small number of times. This chain links TRBV9 with TRBJ2-1; 9 nucleotides agree with TRBD2. The CDR3 extends over 20 amino acids. The J segment lost 11 bases and the V segment lost 4 bases, leaving 28 bases of the junction unmatched. Germline-derived CDR1 and CDR2 are SGDLS and YYNGEE. CDR3 in DNA: TGTGCCAGCAGCTCTCCCTACTACCAAGGCGGGAGGGCCTCGTCGCAACAGCAGTTCTTC. Its protein product is CASSSPYYQGGRASSQQQFF.

This clone came up a few times. The chain is built from TRBV6-6 and TRBJ2-7; TRBD1 is a possible D gene (5 bases). Germline CDR1 is MNHNY and CDR2 is SVGAGI (reference sequence). The ends were cut back, 2 bases at V and 3 bases at J, with 11 bases in the middle. The CDR3 loop spans 14 amino acids. This CDR3 is CASSYQGDSYEQYF. DNA for the CDR3: TGTGCCAGCAGTTACCAAGGTGACAGCTACGAGCAGTACTTC.

This clone showed up just a few times. The chain is built from TRBV25-1 and TRBJ2-7; 8 bases map to TRBD2. The junction had 13 bases not matched to a gene; V was cut back by 4 bases and J by 2 bases. The CDR3 has 17 amino acids. CDR1 MGHDK and CDR2 SYGVNS come from the germline V gene. The CDR3 loop reads CASSALPVAGGPYEQYF. CDR3 nucleotides: TGTGCCAGCAGTGCCCTACCAGTTGCGGGAGGCCCCTACGAGCAGTACTTC.

This clone was counted only a few times. The chain recombines TRBV23-1 with TRBJ2-1; 8 bases agree with TRBD1. Being an ORF, TRBV23-1 has a function that is uncertain. With 8 bases clipped from V and 6 bases from J, the junction kept 3 bases outside the gene matches. The CDR3 runs to 12 residues. The CDR3 reads CASRTGGNEQFF. CDR3 coding DNA: TGCGCCAGCCGAACAGGGGGCAATGAGCAGTTCTTC.

The chain links TRBV27 to TRBJ2-5; 9 bases align to TRBD1. Per the germline V gene, CDR1 is MNHEY and CDR2 is SMNVEV (reference sequence). This CDR3 is built from 16 residues. J lost 4 bases, V lost 1 base, and 7 bases had no gene match. CDR3 nucleotides: TGTGCCAGCAGTTTATTCGGGACAGGGACCAGAGAGACCCAGTACTTC. Translation: CASSLFGTGTRETQYF.

This chain uses TRBV4-3 with TRBJ2-5; 8 bases are shared with TRBD2. The CDR3 has 14 residues. From germline, CDR1 is LGHNA and CDR2 YSLEER. The junction had 4 bases not matched to a gene; V was cut back by 6 bases and J by 1 base. Here the CDR3 DNA reads TGCGCCAGCAGTCGGGGGGGCGCCCAAGAGACCCAGTACTTC. The encoded protein is CASSRGGAQETQYF.

This clone was recorded a few times. V and J are TRBV11-2 and TRBJ2-1; TRBD2 matches at 9 bases. This CDR3 has 17 residues. The germline gives CDR1 SGHAT, CDR2 FQNNGV. With 5 bases clipped from V and 6 bases from J, the junction kept 14 bases outside the gene matches. The CDR3 nucleotides are TGTGCCAGCAGCCAGATAGGGGGACTAGCCGACCGCAATGAGCAGTTCTTC. The encoded protein is CASSQIGGLADRNEQFF.

This clone has just a few counts. The chain couples TRBV7-2 to TRBJ2-1; tentative D call: TRBD2 (5 bases). The germline V gene has CDR1 SGHTA and CDR2 FQGNSA. The V gene lost 5 bases and the J gene lost 0 bases, with 11 bases spanning the gap. CDR3 length equals 15 residues. CDR3 sequence (DNA): TGTGCCAGCAGCCTCGAGGGAGACTCCTACAATGAGCAGTTCTTC. Amino acids: CASSLEGDSYNEQFF.

The chain recombines TRBV9 with TRBJ2-3; 7 positions match TRBD1. From germline, CDR1 is SGDLS and CDR2 YYNGEE. The CDR3 is 16 residues long. Trimming at V came to 3 bases and at J to 2 bases, leaving 9 bases not matched to a gene. The CDR3 sequence: CASSAGTAGLTDTQYF. Written as DNA, the CDR3 is TGTGCCAGCAGCGCAGGGACAGCTGGGCTCACAGATACGCAGTATTTT.

V gene TRBV30 combines with J gene TRBJ1-5; D remains ambiguous. In germline, CDR1 is GTSNPN, CDR2 SVGIG (reference sequence). The ends were cut back, 3 bases at V and 2 bases at J, with 11 bases in the middle. The CDR3 is 14 residues long. The CDR3 DNA follows: TGTGCCTGGAGCGAAGAGGCCGGCAATCAGCCCCAGCATTTT. It codes for CAWSEEAGNQPQHF.

V usage is TRBV5-4 and J usage is TRBJ1-2; no firm D call. CDR3 size: 13 residues. The germline V gene encodes CDR1 SGHNT and CDR2 YYREEE (reference sequence). V was cut by 0 bases and J by 3 bases, with 6 bases left in between. The CDR3 spells CASSLDIYYGYTF. The CDR3 DNA is TGTGCCAGCAGCTTGGACATATACTATGGCTACACCTTC.

This clone was detected a few times. This sequence joins TRBV9 and TRBJ2-7, with D possibly TRBD2 on 5 matching bases. Germline V gene data show CDR1 as SGDLS and CDR2 as YYNGEE. V lost 0 bases and J 6 bases, leaving 13 bases between the germline ends. The CDR3 consists of 14 residues. The CDR3 DNA is TGTGCCAGCAGCGTAGGCCCACTAGGGTCCGAGCAGTACTTC. Its translation is CASSVGPLGSEQYF.